Here is one T cell receptor beta chain with its context. The antigen is undetermined. PCR used 60 Vbeta primers and 13 Jbeta primers. TCRdb keeps only in-frame clones here, not all; method: immunoSEQ multiplex PCR. Found here are about 120,000 clones, roughly 69% of them singletons; the top ten hold 2% to 2.5%. This specimen belongs to a study of cytomegalovirus exposure and HLA in healthy donors. Study-wide findings and caveats: Reports indicated that the classifier achieved high specificity and sensitivity in diagnosing cytomegalovirus status. The authors listed 164 TCR beta chains as cytomegalovirus-associated.

Germline lookup yields CDR1 SGHTA and CDR2 FQGNSA. The CDR3 totals 16 residues. The junction had 6 bases not matched to a gene; V was cut back by 0 bases and J by 7 bases. This receptor was obtained from a human donor in good health. The chain has TRBV7-2 and TRBJ1-4, with 9 bases identical to TRBD1. The sequenced sample was PBMCs. The DNA of the CDR3 is TGTGCCAGCAGCTTAGCTCGCGGGACAGGGTCTGAAAAACTGTTTTTT. It encodes CASSLARGTGSEKLFF. Using reference TRBV7-2 and TRBJ1-4 for the parts outside the CDR3, the full variable domain is GAGVSQSPSNKVTEKGKDVELRCDPISGHTALYWYRQSLGQGLEFLIYFQGNSAPDKSGLPSDRFSAERTGGSVSTLTIQRTQQEDSAVYLCASSLARGTGSEKLFFGSGTQLSVL.